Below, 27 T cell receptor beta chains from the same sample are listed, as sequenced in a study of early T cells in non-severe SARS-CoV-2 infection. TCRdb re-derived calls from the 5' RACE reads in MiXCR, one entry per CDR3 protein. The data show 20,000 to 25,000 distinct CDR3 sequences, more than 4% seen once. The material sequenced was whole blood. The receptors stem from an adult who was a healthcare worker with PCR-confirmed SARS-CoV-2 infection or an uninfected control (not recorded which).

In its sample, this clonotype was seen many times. CDR3 amino acids: CASSLGQGMGKNIQYF. In nucleotides, the CDR3 is TGTGCCAGCAGCTTAGGACAGGGCATGGGCAAAAACATTCAGTACTTC. This chain uses TRBV7-3 with TRBJ2-4; 8 nucleotides agree with TRBD1. Looked up from germline, CDR1 is SGHTA and CDR2 is FQGTGA. V was clipped by 2 bases and J by 3 bases; unmatched bases: 6. This CDR3 contains 16 residues.

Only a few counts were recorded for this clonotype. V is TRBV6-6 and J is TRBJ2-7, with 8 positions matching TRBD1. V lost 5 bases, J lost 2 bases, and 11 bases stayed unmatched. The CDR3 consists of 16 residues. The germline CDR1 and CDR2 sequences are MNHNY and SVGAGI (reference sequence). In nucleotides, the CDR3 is TGTGCCAGCAGTCCATTCGGACAGGGAGCCCCCTACGAGCAGTACTTC. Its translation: CASSPFGQGAPYEQYF.

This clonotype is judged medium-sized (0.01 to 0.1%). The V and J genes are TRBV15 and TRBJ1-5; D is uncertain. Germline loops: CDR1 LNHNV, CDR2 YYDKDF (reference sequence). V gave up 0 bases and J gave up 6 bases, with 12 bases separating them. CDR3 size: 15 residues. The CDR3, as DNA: TGTGCCACCAGCAGAGATTCGGGGTCCCCTCAGCCCCAGCATTTT. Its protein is CATSRDSGSPQPQHF.

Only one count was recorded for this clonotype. The CDR3 DNA sequence: TGTGCCAGCAGCTTACCGAAGGAAACAGATACGCAGTATTTT. Residues: CASSLPKETDTQYF. The rearrangement links TRBV7-3 to TRBJ2-3; D gene uncertain. The CDR3 runs 14 residues. Germline CDR1 and CDR2: SGHTA and FQGTGA. Deletions cut 2 bases from V and 3 bases from J, with 9 bases between. Complete variable domain (other parts from reference TRBV7-3 and TRBJ2-3): GAGVSQTPSNKVTEKGKYVELRCDPISGHTALYWYRQSLGQGPEFLIYFQGTGAADDSGLPNDRFFAVRPEGSVSTLKIQRTERGDSAVYLCASSLPKETDTQYFGPGTRLTVL.

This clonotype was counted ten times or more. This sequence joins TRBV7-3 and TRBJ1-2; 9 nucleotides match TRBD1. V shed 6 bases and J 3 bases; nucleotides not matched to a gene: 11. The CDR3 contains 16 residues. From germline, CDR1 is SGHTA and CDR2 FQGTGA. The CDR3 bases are TGTGCCAGCAGTCGCCGGACAGGGGCGGGAGACTATGGCTACACCTTC. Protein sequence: CASSRRTGAGDYGYTF.

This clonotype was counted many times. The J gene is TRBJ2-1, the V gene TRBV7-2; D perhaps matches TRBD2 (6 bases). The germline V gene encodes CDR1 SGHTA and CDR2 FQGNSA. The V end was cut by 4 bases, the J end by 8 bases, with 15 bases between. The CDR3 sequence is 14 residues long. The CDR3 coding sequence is TGTGCCAGCAGCTCTCATGGGGGGATCGATGAGCAGTTCTTC. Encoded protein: CASSSHGGIDEQFF.

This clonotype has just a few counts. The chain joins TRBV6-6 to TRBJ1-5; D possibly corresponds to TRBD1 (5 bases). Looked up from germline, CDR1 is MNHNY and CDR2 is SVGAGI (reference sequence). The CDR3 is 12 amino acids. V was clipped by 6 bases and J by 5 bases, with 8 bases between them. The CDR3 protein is CASSGRDQPQHF. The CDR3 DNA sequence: TGTGCCAGCAGCGGCAGGGATCAGCCCCAGCATTTT.

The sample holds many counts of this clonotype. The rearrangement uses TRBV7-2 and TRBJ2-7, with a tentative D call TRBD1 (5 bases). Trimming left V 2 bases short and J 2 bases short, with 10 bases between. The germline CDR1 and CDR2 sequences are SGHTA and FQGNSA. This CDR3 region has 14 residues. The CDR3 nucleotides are TGTGCCAGCAGCTTATCCCAGGGTCCCTACGAGCAGTACTTC. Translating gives CASSLSQGPYEQYF.

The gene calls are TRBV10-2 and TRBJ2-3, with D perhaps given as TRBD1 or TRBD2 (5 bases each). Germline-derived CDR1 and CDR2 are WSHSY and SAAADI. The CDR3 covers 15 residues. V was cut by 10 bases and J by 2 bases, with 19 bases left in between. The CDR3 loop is CANRPGRTATDTQYF. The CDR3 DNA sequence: TGCGCCAACAGACCGGGACGTACGGCCACAGATACGCAGTATTTT.

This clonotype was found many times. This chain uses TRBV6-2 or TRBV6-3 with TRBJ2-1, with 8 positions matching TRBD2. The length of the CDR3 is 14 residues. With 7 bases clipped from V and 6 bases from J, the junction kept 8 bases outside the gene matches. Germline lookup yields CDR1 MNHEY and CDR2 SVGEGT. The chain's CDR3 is CASKAGVVGNEQFF. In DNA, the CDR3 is TGTGCCAGCAAAGCGGGGGTGGTTGGCAATGAGCAGTTCTTC.

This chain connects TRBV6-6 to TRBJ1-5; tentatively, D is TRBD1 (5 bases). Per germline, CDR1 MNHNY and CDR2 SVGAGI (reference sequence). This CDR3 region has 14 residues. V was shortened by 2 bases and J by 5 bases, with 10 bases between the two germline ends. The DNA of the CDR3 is TGTGCCAGCAGTTACCGGGACCGACATCAGCCCCAGCATTTT. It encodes CASSYRDRHQPQHF.

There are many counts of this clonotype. In DNA form, the CDR3 reads TGTGCCAGCAGGTCACAGGGGGCGGGCACCGGGGAGCTGTTTTTT. Protein: CASRSQGAGTGELFF. This chain uses TRBV28 with TRBJ2-2; 9 bases fit TRBD1. This CDR3 is built from 15 residues. In germline, CDR1 is MDHEN, CDR2 SYDVKM. The J segment lost 4 bases and the V segment lost 6 bases, leaving 6 bases of the junction unmatched.

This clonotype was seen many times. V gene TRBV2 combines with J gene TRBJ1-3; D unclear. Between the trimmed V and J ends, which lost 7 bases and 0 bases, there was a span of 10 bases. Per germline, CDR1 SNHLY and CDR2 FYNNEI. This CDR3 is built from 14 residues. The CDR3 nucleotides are TGTGCCAGCACGTTATCCCACTCTGGAAACACCATATATTTT. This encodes CASTLSHSGNTIYF.

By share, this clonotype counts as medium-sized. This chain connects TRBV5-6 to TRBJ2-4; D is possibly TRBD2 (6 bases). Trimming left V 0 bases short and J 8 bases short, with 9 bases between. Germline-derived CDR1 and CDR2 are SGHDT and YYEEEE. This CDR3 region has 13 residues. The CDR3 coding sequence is TGTGCCAGCAGCTTGGACAGGAGGGACATTCAGTACTTC. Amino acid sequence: CASSLDRRDIQYF.

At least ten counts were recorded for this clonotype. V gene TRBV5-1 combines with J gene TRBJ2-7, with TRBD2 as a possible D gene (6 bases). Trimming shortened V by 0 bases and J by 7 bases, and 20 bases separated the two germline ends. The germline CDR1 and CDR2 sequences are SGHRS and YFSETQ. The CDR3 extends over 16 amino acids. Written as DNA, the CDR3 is TGCGCCAGCAGCTTGGCGGAGGGTCGGCCCGGGTCGGAGCAGTACTTC. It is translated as CASSLAEGRPGSEQYF.

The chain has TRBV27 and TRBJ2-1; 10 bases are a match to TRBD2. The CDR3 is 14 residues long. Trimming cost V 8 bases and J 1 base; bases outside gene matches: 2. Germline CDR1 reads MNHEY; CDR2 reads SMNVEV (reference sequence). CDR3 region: CASAAGGSYNEQFF. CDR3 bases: TGTGCCAGCGCAGCGGGGGGGTCCTACAATGAGCAGTTCTTC.

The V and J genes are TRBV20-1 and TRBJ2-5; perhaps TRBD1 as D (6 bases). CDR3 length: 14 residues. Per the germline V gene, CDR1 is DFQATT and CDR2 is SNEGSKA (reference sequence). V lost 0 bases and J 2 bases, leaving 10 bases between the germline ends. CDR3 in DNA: TGCAGTGCTAGAGACGGACAGCCTCAAGAGACCCAGTACTTC. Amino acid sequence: CSARDGQPQETQYF.

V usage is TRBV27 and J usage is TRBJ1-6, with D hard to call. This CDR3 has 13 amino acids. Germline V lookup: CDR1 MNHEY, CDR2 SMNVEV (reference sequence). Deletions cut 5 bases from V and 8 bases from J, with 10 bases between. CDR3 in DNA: TGTGCCAGCAGTAACAGATTATATTCACCCCTCCACTTT. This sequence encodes CASSNRLYSPLHF.

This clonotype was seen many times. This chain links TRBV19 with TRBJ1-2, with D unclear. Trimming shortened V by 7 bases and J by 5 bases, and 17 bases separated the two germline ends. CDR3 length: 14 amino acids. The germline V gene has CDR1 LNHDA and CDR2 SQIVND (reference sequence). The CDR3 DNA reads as TGTGCCAGTACCGATGGATCATCTCTATATGGCTACACCTTC. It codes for CASTDGSSLYGYTF.

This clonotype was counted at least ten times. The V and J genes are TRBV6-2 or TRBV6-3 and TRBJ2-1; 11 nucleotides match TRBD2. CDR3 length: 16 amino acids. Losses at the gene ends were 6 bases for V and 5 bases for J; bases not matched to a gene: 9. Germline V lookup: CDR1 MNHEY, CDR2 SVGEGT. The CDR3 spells CASSATLAGGHNEQFF. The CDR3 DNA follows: TGTGCCAGCAGCGCTACCCTAGCGGGGGGACACAATGAGCAGTTCTTC.

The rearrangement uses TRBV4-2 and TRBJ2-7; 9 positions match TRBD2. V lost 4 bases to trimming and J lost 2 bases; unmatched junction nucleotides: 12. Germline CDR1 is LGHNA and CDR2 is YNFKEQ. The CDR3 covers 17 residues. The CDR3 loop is CASSLTPLAGTPYEQYF. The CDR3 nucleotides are TGTGCCAGCAGCCTCACCCCGCTAGCGGGGACCCCCTACGAGCAGTACTTC.

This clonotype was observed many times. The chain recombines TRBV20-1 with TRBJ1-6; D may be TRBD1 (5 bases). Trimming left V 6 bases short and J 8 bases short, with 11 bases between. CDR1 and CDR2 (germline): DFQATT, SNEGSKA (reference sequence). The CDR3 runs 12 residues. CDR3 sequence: CSALRGDSPLHF. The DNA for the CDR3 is TGCAGTGCCCTCCGGGGGGATTCACCCCTCCACTTT.

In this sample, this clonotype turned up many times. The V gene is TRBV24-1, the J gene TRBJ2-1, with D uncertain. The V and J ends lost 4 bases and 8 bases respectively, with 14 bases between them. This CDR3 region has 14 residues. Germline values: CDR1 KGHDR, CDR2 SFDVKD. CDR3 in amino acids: CATSDLRERDEQFF. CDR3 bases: TGTGCCACCAGTGACCTAAGAGAGAGAGATGAGCAGTTCTTC.

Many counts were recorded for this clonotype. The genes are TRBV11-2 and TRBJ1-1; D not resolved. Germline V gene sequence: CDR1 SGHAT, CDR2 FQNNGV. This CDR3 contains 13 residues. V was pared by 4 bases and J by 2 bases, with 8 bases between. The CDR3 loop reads CASSSRANTEAFF. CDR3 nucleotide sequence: TGTGCCAGCAGCTCCCGGGCCAACACTGAAGCTTTCTTT.

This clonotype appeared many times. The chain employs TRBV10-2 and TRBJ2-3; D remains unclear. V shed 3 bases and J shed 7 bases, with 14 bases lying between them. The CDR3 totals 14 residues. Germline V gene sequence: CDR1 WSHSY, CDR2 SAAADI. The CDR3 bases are TGCGCCAGCAGTGAAGCCACTTCAGCTCATACGCAGTATTTT. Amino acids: CASSEATSAHTQYF.

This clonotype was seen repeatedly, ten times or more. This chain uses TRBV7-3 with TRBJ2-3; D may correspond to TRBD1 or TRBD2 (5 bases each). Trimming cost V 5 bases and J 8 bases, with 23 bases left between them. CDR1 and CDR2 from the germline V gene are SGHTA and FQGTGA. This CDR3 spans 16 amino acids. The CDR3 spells CASSPSGTNNGGTQYF. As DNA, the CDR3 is TGTGCCAGCAGCCCATCCGGGACGAATAATGGTGGTACGCAGTATTTT.

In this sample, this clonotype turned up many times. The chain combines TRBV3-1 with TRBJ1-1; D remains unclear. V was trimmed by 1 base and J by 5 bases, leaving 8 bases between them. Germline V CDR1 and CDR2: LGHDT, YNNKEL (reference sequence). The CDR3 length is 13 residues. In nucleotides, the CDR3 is TGTGCCAGCAGCCAAGTACGCGGGACTGAAGCTTTCTTT. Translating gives CASSQVRGTEAFF.